These 6 T cell receptor beta chains share one sample of origin, sequenced in a study of technical replicates of blood from a handful of donors. TCRdb's copy holds only in-frame clones and misses some; the assay was immunoSEQ multiplex PCR. The sample has under 50,000 clones, about 96% seen once. The material sequenced was T cells isolated from PBMCs. The receptor source for this set is a human donor in good health.

The chain uses TRBV6-1 and TRBJ1-1; 7 bases line up with TRBD1. V was clipped by 4 bases and J by 6 bases; unmatched bases: 5. Germline V gene sequence: CDR1 MNHNS, CDR2 SASEGT. The CDR3 spans 13 residues. CDR3 amino acids: CASSVQGSSEAFF. The DNA of the CDR3 is TGTGCCAGCAGTGTACAGGGGAGCTCTGAAGCTTTCTTT.

This clone was recorded once. V is TRBV7-6 and J is TRBJ2-1, with D tentatively TRBD2 (5 bases). Looked up from germline, CDR1 is SGHVS and CDR2 is FNYEAQ. This CDR3 has 15 residues. With 2 bases removed from V and 4 bases from J, the gap between germline ends came to 12 bases. The CDR3 nucleotides read TGTGCCAGCAGCTTACGGGGAGTCGGTTACAATGAGCAGTTCTTC. This encodes CASSLRGVGYNEQFF. The complete variable domain, with remaining parts taken from reference TRBV7-6 and TRBJ2-1, reads GAGVSQSPRYKVTKRGQDVALRCDPISGHVSLYWYRQALGQGPEFLTYFNYEAQQDKSGLPNDRFSAERPEGSISTLTIQRTEQRDSAMYRCASSLRGVGYNEQFFGPGTRLTVL.

This clone has more than one count but fewer than ten. The chain links TRBV14 to TRBJ1-3, with D unclear. V was cut by 3 bases and J by 0 bases, with 15 bases left in between. CDR1 and CDR2 (germline): SGHDN, FVKESK. The CDR3 is 17 amino acids. CDR3 loop: CASSHPWGVNSGNTIYF. CDR3 coding DNA: TGTGCCAGCAGCCACCCCTGGGGAGTCAACTCTGGAAACACCATATATTTT.

This chain connects TRBV28 to TRBJ2-7, with 8 bases aligning to TRBD1. CDR3 length: 11 amino acids. Germline-derived CDR1 and CDR2 are MDHEN and SYDVKM. V lost 11 bases and J lost 5; bases outside the gene matches: 5. CDR3 loop: CAGGQVHEQYF. For the CDR3, the DNA is TGTGCCGGGGGACAGGTCCACGAGCAGTACTTC.

The J gene is TRBJ2-4, the V gene TRBV18; 7 nucleotides match TRBD1. The V segment lost 4 bases and the J segment 9 bases; nucleotides outside the gene matches: 3. The germline CDR1 and CDR2 sequences are KGHSH and LQKENI. The CDR3 is 12 residues long. For the CDR3, the DNA is TGTGCCAGCTCACTGGGACAGATCATTCAGTACTTC. It yields the protein CASSLGQIIQYF.

The chain couples TRBV4-3 to TRBJ2-3; 11 bases are a match to TRBD2. CDR1 is LGHNA and CDR2 is YSLEER in the germline V gene. V was pared by 0 bases and J by 4 bases, with 0 bases of the junction left unmatched. The CDR3 loop spans 15 amino acids. The CDR3 DNA sequence: TGCGCCAGCAGCCAAGAACTAGCGGGGGCAGATACGCAGTATTTT. Its translation is CASSQELAGADTQYF.